The 27 T cell receptor beta chains below come from one sample, sequenced in a study of post-analysis software for immune sequencing data. Study conclusions and caveats: Five or six TRBV segments, including TRBV5-6, TRBV5-1 and TRBV20-1, were more frequent in patients than controls.

These receptors are not linked to any known antigen. Carried by the TCR beta cDNA libraries were unique molecular identifiers. TCRdb reprocessed the PCR reads via MiXCR and lists one record per CDR3 protein. This sample carries 750,000 to 950,000 distinct CDR3 sequences, 46% of them seen once, and the ten largest clones take over 4.5%. What was sequenced was blood. The origin of the receptors is a girl aged 10 to 17 with multiple sclerosis.

This clonotype has a count of ten or more. The rearrangement joins TRBV7-2 to TRBJ2-3; D is unclear. The CDR3 has 12 residues. With 5 bases removed from V and 0 bases from J, the gap between germline ends came to 3 bases. Germline CDR1 SGHTA, CDR2 FQGNSA. The CDR3 nucleotides read TGTGCCAGCAGCGCTAGCACAGATACGCAGTATTTT. Its translation: CASSASTDTQYF. Complete variable domain (other parts from reference TRBV7-2 and TRBJ2-3): GAGVSQSPSNKVTEKGKDVELRCDPISGHTALYWYRQSLGQGLEFLIYFQGNSAPDKSGLPSDRFSAERTGGSVSTLTIQRTQQEDSAVYLCASSASTDTQYFGPGTRLTVL.

This chain uses TRBV20-1 with TRBJ2-7, with D possibly matching TRBD1 (5 bases). V was trimmed by 6 bases and J by 2 bases, leaving 14 bases between them. The CDR3 has 13 residues. Germline lookup yields CDR1 DFQATT and CDR2 SNEGSKA (reference sequence). In DNA, the CDR3 is TGCAGTGCCCTACTGCAGGGCGCCTACGAGCAGTACTTC. Its translation: CSALLQGAYEQYF.

The genes are TRBV27 and TRBJ2-7; perhaps TRBD1 as D (5 bases). This CDR3 spans 14 amino acids. In germline, CDR1 is MNHEY, CDR2 SMNVEV (reference sequence). Trimming removed 3 bases at V and 3 bases at J, with 12 bases between. CDR3 sequence reads: CASSFGHKGYEQYF. CDR3 DNA: TGTGCCAGCAGTTTTGGACATAAGGGCTACGAGCAGTACTTC.

This sequence joins TRBV6-6 and TRBJ2-3; D is uncertain. Trimming took 0 bases from V and 6 from J, leaving 7 bases between them. Germline V CDR1 and CDR2: MNHNY, SVGAGI (reference sequence). The CDR3 runs 13 residues. The CDR3 loop reads CASSYSLMDTQYF. The CDR3 region has the DNA TGTGCCAGCAGTTACTCCCTGATGGATACGCAGTATTTT.

The V and J genes are TRBV20-1 and TRBJ2-5, with 7 bases that match TRBD1. Gene TRBJ2-7 matches the end of the DNA better, so the J call may be wrong. CDR3 length: 14 residues. Germline assignment: CDR1 DFQATT and CDR2 SNEGSKA (reference sequence). The CDR3 loop reads CSATGTATTYEQYF. CDR3 DNA: TGCAGTGCTACCGGGACAGCGACAACCTACGAGCAGTACTTC.

The chain has TRBV28 and TRBJ2-1; the match to TRBD1 covers 10 bases. Germline V gene data show CDR1 as MDHEN and CDR2 as SYDVKM. V lost 10 bases, J lost 9 bases, and 15 bases stayed unmatched. The CDR3 has 15 residues. The CDR3 reads CATLGAGTGVVEQFF. The CDR3 DNA sequence: TGTGCCACTCTCGGAGCCGGGACAGGGGTGGTTGAGCAGTTCTTC.

V gene TRBV20-1 combines with J gene TRBJ1-6, with a weak D call TRBD1 (6 bases). V was shortened by 4 bases and J by 7 bases, with 11 bases between the two germline ends. The CDR3 spans 13 residues. In germline, CDR1 is DFQATT, CDR2 SNEGSKA (reference sequence). CDR3 sequence reads: CSAKTGPNSPLHF. DNA of the CDR3: TGCAGTGCTAAGACAGGACCCAATTCACCCCTCCACTTT.

The chain links TRBV6-5 to TRBJ2-5; D is unclear. Germline CDR1 and CDR2: MNHEY and SVGAGI. V lost 4 bases to trimming and J lost 2 bases, with 8 bases between them. The CDR3 sequence is 13 residues long. CDR3 region: CASSSGIQETQYF. The CDR3 bases are TGTGCCAGCAGTTCGGGCATACAAGAGACCCAGTACTTC.

This chain connects TRBV4-1 to TRBJ2-1; 12 bases fit TRBD2. Per the germline V gene, CDR1 is MGHRA and CDR2 is YSYEKL. This CDR3 is built from 16 residues. V trimming: 0 bases; J trimming: 6 bases; junction bases outside the gene matches: 3. The DNA for the CDR3 is TGCGCCAGCAGCCAAGATTTGACTAGCGGGGGCAATGAGCAGTTCTTC. Its translation: CASSQDLTSGGNEQFF.

This chain links TRBV9 with TRBJ2-3; D ambiguous. This CDR3 is 13 amino acids long. The V end was cut by 6 bases, the J end by 2 bases, with 10 bases between. The V gene's germline CDR1 is SGDLS and CDR2 YYNGEE. In DNA, the CDR3 is TGTGCCAGCAACACCAACCCCACAGATACGCAGTATTTT. Its protein product is CASNTNPTDTQYF.

This clonotype was detected only a few times. The genes are TRBV29-1 and TRBJ2-7, with 7 positions matching TRBD1. CDR1 is SQVTM, CDR2 ANQGSEA, per germline. The trim removed 7 bases at V and 2 bases at J, leaving 2 bases unmatched. This CDR3 is built from 11 residues. In DNA, the CDR3 is TGCAGCGGACAGGGTACCTACGAGCAGTACTTC. This translates into CSGQGTYEQYF.

There are a few counts of this clonotype. The chain combines TRBV29-1 with TRBJ2-6; D is unclear. The V gene's germline CDR1 is SQVTM and CDR2 ANQGSEA. Between the trimmed V and J ends, which lost 6 bases and 0 bases, there was a span of 12 bases. CDR3 length: 15 residues. CDR3: CSVALWDSGANVLTF. CDR3 DNA sequence: TGCAGCGTAGCCCTTTGGGACTCTGGGGCCAACGTCCTGACTTTC.

A word on this clonotype: The junction shows a germline mismatch at one end, possibly a read error. V usage is TRBV4-1 and J usage is TRBJ2-1; D may be TRBD2 (5 bases). The CDR3 spans 14 residues. CDR1 is MGHRA and CDR2 is YSYEKL in the germline V gene. The CDR3 is CASSQEDFYNGQFF. CDR3 coding DNA: TGCGCCAGCAGCCAAGAGGACTTCTACAATGGGCAGTTCTTC.

This chain uses TRBV7-2 with TRBJ1-2; no firm D call. V was cut by 5 bases and J by 7 bases, with 17 bases left in between. The CDR3 sequence is 14 residues long. CDR1 is SGHTA and CDR2 is FQGNSA in the germline V gene. CDR3 loop: CASSPISFTPGYTF. CDR3 in DNA: TGTGCCAGCAGCCCCATTTCATTTACCCCTGGCTACACCTTC. Together with reference TRBV7-2 and TRBJ1-2, the CDR3 gives the full variable domain: GAGVSQSPSNKVTEKGKDVELRCDPISGHTALYWYRQSLGQGLEFLIYFQGNSAPDKSGLPSDRFSAERTGGSVSTLTIQRTQQEDSAVYLCASSPISFTPGYTFGSGTRLTVV.

A remark on this clonotype: This may arise from a read error, as a much more abundant clone is one base away. The chain joins TRBV20-1 to TRBJ1-5; 7 bases are shared with TRBD1. Germline V CDR1 and CDR2: DFQATT, SNEGSKA (reference sequence). The CDR3 consists of 15 residues. The CDR3 sequence: CSATPDREGNQSQHF. Here the CDR3 DNA reads TGCAGTGCTACTCCCGACAGGGAGGGCAATCAGTCCCAGCATTTT.

The chain links TRBV3-1 to TRBJ2-5; tentatively, D is TRBD1 (5 bases). Germline V gene data show CDR1 as LGHDT and CDR2 as YNNKEL (reference sequence). CDR3 length: 14 residues. Trimming shortened V by 0 bases and J by 4 bases, and 9 bases separated the two germline ends. CDR3 sequence: CASSQDVGRETQYF. In nucleotides, the CDR3 is TGTGCCAGCAGCCAAGATGTGGGGCGAGAGACCCAGTACTTC.

The J gene is TRBJ1-5, the V gene TRBV4-1; the match to TRBD1 covers 7 bases. V lost 1 base and J lost 3; bases outside the gene matches: 6. This CDR3 is 16 amino acids long. Looked up from germline, CDR1 is MGHRA and CDR2 is YSYEKL. CDR3 loop: CASSQALTGVNQPQHF. The CDR3 region has the DNA TGCGCCAGCAGCCAAGCCCTAACAGGGGTCAATCAGCCCCAGCATTTT.

The CDR3 DNA reads as TGTGCCAGCAGCTTCCAGCGGAAAAAAGATACGCAGTATTTT. Its translation is CASSFQRKKDTQYF. The J gene is TRBJ2-3, the V gene TRBV11-2, with D perhaps TRBD2 (5 bases). V was pared by 3 bases and J by 5 bases, with 12 bases between. CDR1 SGHAT and CDR2 FQNNGV come from the germline V gene. This CDR3 is 14 amino acids long.

This clonotype has just a few counts. The CDR3 DNA reads as TGTGCCAGCAGCCCCCGGACAGGGTTGAGTTCACCCCTCCACTTT. Its translation is CASSPRTGLSSPLHF. This chain uses TRBV12-3 or TRBV12-4 with TRBJ1-6; the match to TRBD1 covers 8 bases. CDR3 size: 15 residues. The ends lost 6 bases at V and 9 bases at J; junction bases unmatched: 10.

This clonotype turned up a few times. The chain has TRBV9 and TRBJ1-2; a possible D gene is TRBD1 (6 bases). CDR3 length: 14 residues. The V end was cut by 4 bases, the J end by 4 bases, with 14 bases between. Germline CDR1 and CDR2: SGDLS and YYNGEE. The chain's CDR3 is CASSPPTGFYGYTF. DNA for the CDR3: TGTGCCAGCAGCCCCCCGACAGGATTCTATGGCTACACCTTC.

The rearrangement uses TRBV11-2 and TRBJ2-1; 12 bases are a match to TRBD2. After removal of 0 bases from V and 9 bases from J, the junction contained 6 bases not matched to a gene. The length of the CDR3 is 16 residues. The germline V gene has CDR1 SGHAT and CDR2 FQNNGV. CDR3 protein: CASSLDGRLAGVEQFF. CDR3 in DNA: TGTGCCAGCAGCTTAGATGGGCGACTAGCGGGAGTTGAGCAGTTCTTC.

This chain connects TRBV28 to TRBJ1-2, with TRBD1 matching 11 bases. V gave up 3 bases and J gave up 8 bases; unmatched junction bases: 11. CDR1 is MDHEN and CDR2 is SYDVKM in the germline V gene. This CDR3 comprises 16 residues. The CDR3 DNA is TGTGCCAGCAGTTTCTTCCCCGGACAGGGGGCTGACGGCTACACCTTC. This sequence encodes CASSFFPGQGADGYTF.

The chain joins TRBV10-1 to TRBJ2-1, with D unresolved. The CDR3 is 12 amino acids. CDR1 is WNHNN, CDR2 SYGVQD, per germline (reference sequence). Trimming removed 7 bases at V and 8 bases at J, with 12 bases between. The CDR3 nucleotides read TGCGCCAGCAATCTGGGTACCCATGAGCAGTTCTTC. Translating gives CASNLGTHEQFF.

This clonotype was seen only a few times. The junction departs from germline at one end; a sequencing error may be responsible. This sequence joins TRBV12-3 or TRBV12-4 and TRBJ2-7; no firm D call. The CDR3 consists of 14 residues. The CDR3 coding sequence is TGTGCCAGCACTTTAGGACGGAACTCCTACGAGCAGTACTTC. Protein: CASTLGRNSYEQYF.

This clonotype was counted between two and nine times. This chain connects TRBV20-1 to TRBJ2-4; 8 bases align to TRBD2. With V trimmed by 4 bases and J by 8 bases, 10 bases remained unmatched. Germline V CDR1 and CDR2: DFQATT, SNEGSKA (reference sequence). CDR3 size: 14 residues. This CDR3 is CSAITAGLADIQYF. The DNA of the CDR3 is TGCAGTGCTATAACTGCAGGACTAGCTGACATTCAGTACTTC.

About this clonotype itself: This may come from a read error, since a much larger clone is one base off. The chain carries TRBV20-1 and TRBJ2-5; TRBD2 matches 14 bases. Germline V lookup: CDR1 DFQATT, CDR2 SNEGSKA (reference sequence). The CDR3 covers 20 residues. Germline trimming cut 0 bases from V and 11 bases from J; bases unmatched to any gene: 23. The CDR3 DNA reads TGCAGTGCTAGAGATCCCTTTGGACTAGCGGGAGGCCTAACTAACAATGAGCAGTACTTC. This translates into CSARDPFGLAGGLTNNEQYF.

The chain carries TRBV12-3 or TRBV12-4 and TRBJ1-2; D gene uncertain. With 8 bases removed from V and 8 bases from J, the gap between germline ends came to 9 bases. CDR3 length equals 10 residues. The CDR3 coding sequence is TGTGCCAGCGCAGGCGGCGGCTACACCTTC. It translates to CASAGGGYTF.